This TCR beta chain was recovered during a study of blood T cell repertoires in COVID-19 (dated by TCRdb to the early 2020s). For context, the study as a whole: Samples from collaborators originated in the United States, Italy and Spain and spanned both the acute and convalescent phases of COVID-19. The samples were drawn from the first 160 participants of the ongoing ImmuneRACE study and from about 1,200 subjects provided by 6 global collaborators. Where available, HLA class I and class II types were taken from metadata supplied by the sample provider and were not determined by assay-based typing. Subjects who had been exposed to COVID-19, were actively infected with it, or had recovered from it provided the deeply sampled blood TCRbeta repertoires that made up the dataset. The repertoires were released in a freely available public database meant as a resource for research on the immune response to SARS-CoV-2. The sample metadata nearly always contained a de-identified subject ID, COVID-19 status, age in years and sex. The prospective study material was composed of cDNA or gDNA derived from T cells, B-cell-depleted T cells, or PBMCs.

Enrolling through a virtual design, the prospective study's participants ranged in age from roughly 18 to 89 years and lived across roughly 24 United States geographic areas. To assign participants to cohorts, the prospective study relied on clinical history that participants themselves reported in a screening survey and a study questionnaire. In the prospective study, mobile phlebotomists collected whole blood, serum and a nasopharyngeal or oropharyngeal swab from each participant. Additional blood draws and questionnaires over an approximately two-month period could optionally be provided by prospective study participants. Before DNA extraction, blood samples from the prospective study were shipped at room temperature or frozen. In the case of this clone: This receptor's antigen is unknown. Base qualities are not at hand, and no much larger clone is one base apart.

Spanning cysteine to phenylalanine, the CDR3 consists of 12 amino acids. Solely the CDR3 DNA is kept, with 36 bases framed from the first base. The CDR1 and CDR2 encoded by the germline V gene are SGHRS and YFSETQ. The junction shows trimming of 2 bases on V and 8 bases on J, plus 8 bases between the germline ends. The immunoSEQ Assay, a bias-controlled multiplex PCR, was used to amplify TCRbeta CDR3 regions from genomic DNA. The authors processed their data as follows. The number of nucleated cells in each sample was estimated from the amplification of reference gene primers within the assay. To quantify the absolute abundance of each unique TCRbeta CDR3 rearrangement, sequence reads were collapsed and filtered. Productive Simpson clonality was computed per sample as the square root of Simpson's diversity index over productive rearrangements. In its TCRdb copy, this immuneACCESS table keeps in-frame sequences only and misses some clones. Where compared with another copy, unresolved V genes explain less than half of these, and the others have no known cause. D and trimming come from the DNA, and the V and J calls and clone size come from that table. The sample includes roughly 220,000 clones, with approximately 83% observed a single time. Of the sample, approximately 4.2% falls within the top ten clones.

Points the paper makes about the study in general: Clinical and demographic metadata were provided uncurated, with the amount varying by source and participant.

This TCR was recovered from a woman aged 40-49 years with acute COVID-19. The receptor chain draws on TRBV5-1 and TRBJ2-1, with the D gene too uncertain to name. Sample: PBMCs or T cells enriched from blood (not recorded which). The CDR3 protein: CASSFLGDEQFF. The nucleotide sequence reads TGCGCCAGCAGCTTTCTCGGTGATGAGCAGTTCTTC.